The 9 T cell receptor beta chains below all came from one sample that was sequenced in a study of T-cell memory formation after mild COVID-19. TCRdb ran MiXCR on the 5' RACE reads and lists one entry per CDR3 protein. There are around 530,000 distinct CDR3 sequences in the sample; about 20% occur only once, and under 8.5% lies in the top ten. Sequences were obtained from PBMCs or a T cell subset sorted from them (not recorded which). Receptors were obtained from an adult woman who had mild COVID-19 (a few samples of this study predate the infection). Cell type and time point are not known.

V and J are TRBV29-1 and TRBJ2-1; 8 bases agree with TRBD1. J lost 5 bases, V lost 4 bases, and 7 bases had no gene match. The CDR3 has 14 amino acids. Germline V gene data show CDR1 as SQVTM and CDR2 as ANQGSEA. The CDR3 is CSVGGQVVNNEQFF. For the CDR3, the DNA is TGCAGCGTTGGGGGACAGGTGGTAAACAATGAGCAGTTCTTC.

The V and J genes are TRBV20-1 and TRBJ1-5, with a tentative D call TRBD1 (5 bases). Trimming took 0 bases from V and 0 from J, leaving 12 bases between them. Germline assignment: CDR1 DFQATT and CDR2 SNEGSKA (reference sequence). The CDR3 consists of 16 residues. CDR3 sequence reads: CSARDRGGSSNQPQHF. CDR3 nucleotides: TGCAGTGCTAGAGATCGTGGGGGAAGTAGCAATCAGCCCCAGCATTTT.

This chain uses TRBV7-9 with TRBJ2-3; D unresolved. V was clipped by 5 bases and J by 0 bases, with 15 bases between them. The CDR3 contains 16 residues. Per germline, CDR1 SEHNR and CDR2 FQNEAQ (reference sequence). CDR3 loop: CASSAIWPTSTDTQYF. The CDR3, as DNA: TGTGCCAGCAGCGCGATATGGCCAACTAGCACAGATACGCAGTATTTT.

This chain joins TRBV7-2 and TRBJ2-2, with 11 positions matching TRBD2. The V gene's germline CDR1 is SGHTA and CDR2 FQGNSA. J gave up 9 bases and V 4 bases, and 4 bases lay outside the gene matches. This CDR3 is 14 amino acids long. This CDR3 reads CASSSGLAVRELFF. CDR3 DNA: TGTGCCAGCAGCTCGGGACTAGCGGTCAGGGAGCTGTTTTTT.

The chain employs TRBV7-9 and TRBJ2-3; 14 positions agree with TRBD2. The V and J ends lost 4 bases and 6 bases, in that order; junction bases with no gene match: 15. CDR1 and CDR2 (germline): SEHNR, FQNEAQ (reference sequence). This CDR3 comprises 19 residues. CDR3 in amino acids: CASSSPPGLAGAPRDTQYF. The CDR3, as DNA: TGTGCCAGCAGCTCGCCCCCGGGACTAGCGGGGGCCCCACGGGATACGCAGTATTTT.

This clonotype was detected only a few times. CDR3 residues: CASSEGRQSYNEQFF. DNA of the CDR3: TGTGCCAGCAGTGAAGGGCGGCAAAGCTACAATGAGCAGTTCTTC. V gene TRBV2 combines with J gene TRBJ2-1; D remains ambiguous. The CDR3 is 15 amino acids. Trimming took off 1 base at V and 3 bases at J, with 10 bases between the two ends. The germline gives CDR1 SNHLY, CDR2 FYNNEI.

This clonotype has a handful of counts. This chain uses TRBV6-6 with TRBJ2-1, with D perhaps matching TRBD1 or TRBD2 (6 bases each). Trimming shortened V by 5 bases and J by 4 bases, and 12 bases separated the two germline ends. Germline values: CDR1 MNHNY, CDR2 SVGAGI (reference sequence). This CDR3 has 14 residues. The CDR3 nucleotides are TGTGCCAGCAGTGGCCGGGGGCTATACAATGAGCAGTTCTTC. Translated: CASSGRGLYNEQFF.

The CDR3 here is CASSEPRQGAGYGYTF. The CDR3 nucleotides read TGTGCCAGCAGCGAACCCCGACAGGGGGCGGGCTATGGCTACACCTTC. The genes are TRBV2 and TRBJ1-2; TRBD1 matches 10 bases. Germline values: CDR1 SNHLY, CDR2 FYNNEI. The junction had 11 bases not matched to a gene; V was cut back by 6 bases and J by 4 bases. The CDR3 has 16 residues.

This clonotype was seen at least ten times. One junction end does not reproduce the germline sequence, and a read error may be involved. The chain carries TRBV5-1 and TRBJ1-1, with TRBD1 matching 10 bases. This CDR3 has 14 amino acids. CDR1 SGHRS and CDR2 YFSETQ come from the germline V gene. The CDR3 region is CASSRDRGNTEAFF. CDR3 bases: TGTGCCAGCAGCCGGGACAGGGGGAACACTGAAGCTTTCTTT.